This T cell receptor beta chain was sequenced for a study of CD8 T cells in ankylosing spondylitis. TCRdb processed the 5' RACE reads anew with MiXCR; each CDR3 protein has one entry. Counted here are about 240,000 distinct CDR3 sequences, roughly a quarter occurring once; the ten biggest clones make up approximately 0.61%. V was shortened by 4 bases and J by 5 bases, with 14 bases between the two germline ends. The CDR3 has 13 amino acids. Germline assignment: CDR1 SQVTM and CDR2 ANQGSEA. The chain combines TRBV29-1 with TRBJ2-5; D gene unclear. Sequences were obtained from blood, either unsorted or a sorted T cell fraction (not recorded which). This clonotype was obtained from a male donor with ankylosing spondylitis or in good health (not recorded which). Written as DNA, the CDR3 is TGCAGCGTTGTGCATACTCTGGGGGAGACCCAGTACTTC. It specifies CSVVHTLGETQYF.